One and the same sample provided the 26 T cell receptor beta chains below, sequenced in a study of beta chain features in type 1 diabetes. What was sequenced were expressed TCRB transcripts, since all of the isolated RNA had been reverse transcribed. Here immunoSEQ multiplex PCR was the method, and the copy in TCRdb shows in-frame clones only, minus some. The repertoire holds about 930,000 clones, with under 20% as singletons. Sequencing input: naive CD4+ T cells from blood. These receptors were collected from a woman aged 18-29 years in good health.

The CDR3 nucleotides read TGTGCCAGCAGTCTGACCCCCGCCCAGACCCAGTACTTC. It codes for CASSLTPAQTQYF. The V call is TRBV28, the J call TRBJ2-5; D unresolved. The germline CDR1 and CDR2 sequences are MDHEN and SYDVKM. The CDR3 sequence is 13 residues long. Trimming left V 5 bases short and J 6 bases short, with 13 bases between.

The chain recombines TRBV29-1 with TRBJ1-4; D call uncertain. V lost 1 base and J 2 bases, leaving 8 bases between the germline ends. The CDR3 is 14 amino acids. CDR1 is SQVTM and CDR2 is ANQGSEA in the germline V gene. The CDR3 nucleotides are TGCAGCGTTGAAGGTGATGGGACTAATGAAAAACTGTTTTTT. This codes for CSVEGDGTNEKLFF.

The chain recombines TRBV7-2 with TRBJ2-1; D is ambiguous. The CDR3 loop spans 14 amino acids. CDR1 and CDR2 (germline): SGHTA, FQGNSA. The germline V and J ends were trimmed by 5 bases and 4 bases, with 12 bases remaining between them. For the CDR3, the DNA is TGTGCCAGCAGCCCTTTGACCAGATACAATGAGCAGTTCTTC. Amino acid sequence: CASSPLTRYNEQFF.

The J gene is TRBJ2-7, the V gene TRBV21-1; no check of the table's D call, TRBD1, against the DNA was made. TRBV21-1 is termed a pseudogene. There are 15 residues in the CDR3. In DNA, the CDR3 is TGTGCCAGCAGCAAAGCGGGGCCTGGTGAGAAGGAGCAGTACTTC. It is translated as CASSKAGPGEKEQYF.

This chain's CDR3 is CASSRRTGGTNTEAFF. The CDR3 region has the DNA TGCGCCAGCAGCCGCCGGACAGGAGGGACGAACACTGAAGCTTTCTTT. V and J are TRBV5-1 and TRBJ1-1; 7 bases are shared with TRBD1. V trimming: 4 bases; J trimming: 1 base; junction bases outside the gene matches: 10. Looked up from germline, CDR1 is SGHRS and CDR2 is YFSETQ. The CDR3 has 16 residues.

The chain is built from TRBV19 and TRBJ2-7; TRBD1 matches 7 bases. The CDR3 covers 13 residues. Germline V CDR1 and CDR2: LNHDA, SQIVND (reference sequence). V was clipped by 5 bases and J by 3 bases; unmatched bases: 4. In DNA, the CDR3 is TGTGCCAGTAGTCGGGACAGTATCTACGAGCAGTACTTC. This codes for CASSRDSIYEQYF.

This clone showed up just a few times. V is TRBV7-2 and J is TRBJ2-7, with a tentative D call TRBD2 (6 bases). The CDR3 totals 15 residues. The ends were cut back, 1 base at V and 0 bases at J, with 10 bases in the middle. Per the germline V gene, CDR1 is SGHTA and CDR2 is FQGNSA. The CDR3 here is CASSLVATSSYEQYF. The CDR3 coding sequence is TGTGCCAGCAGCTTAGTAGCGACTAGCTCCTACGAGCAGTACTTC. The whole variable domain, filled in from reference TRBV7-2 and TRBJ2-7, reads GAGVSQSPSNKVTEKGKDVELRCDPISGHTALYWYRQSLGQGLEFLIYFQGNSAPDKSGLPSDRFSAERTGGSVSTLTIQRTQQEDSAVYLCASSLVATSSYEQYFGPGTRLTVT.

The genes are TRBV10-3 and TRBJ2-2, with D perhaps TRBD1 (5 bases). The CDR3 runs to 16 residues. CDR1 and CDR2 (germline): ENHRY, SYGVKD. The V end was cut by 4 bases, the J end by 0 bases, with 12 bases between. CDR3 residues: CAISGRQYSNTGELFF. CDR3 sequence (DNA): TGTGCCATCAGTGGCCGACAGTACTCGAACACCGGGGAGCTGTTTTTT.

This clone showed up just a few times. The rearrangement joins TRBV5-6 to TRBJ2-1, with D perhaps TRBD1 (5 bases). Trimming cost V 1 base and J 10 bases, with 18 bases left between them. There are 15 residues in the CDR3. From germline, CDR1 is SGHDT and CDR2 YYEEEE. The CDR3 DNA reads as TGTGCCAGCAGCTTGTTATCAGGGATCATGTGGGAGCAGTTCTTC. Its translation is CASSLLSGIMWEQFF.

This clone was counted a few times. This chain uses TRBV23-1 with TRBJ2-1; a possible D gene is TRBD2 (5 bases). TRBV23-1 carries the ORF label, with uncertain function. The CDR3 sequence is 16 residues long. Trimming pared 4 bases from V and 0 bases from J, leaving 13 bases between. The chain's CDR3 is CASSLEVENSYNEQFF. For the CDR3, the DNA is TGCGCCAGCAGTCTGGAGGTTGAAAACTCCTACAATGAGCAGTTCTTC.

In this sample, this clone turned up a few times. The chain joins TRBV9 to TRBJ2-1, with 11 bases identical to TRBD2. CDR3 length: 17 residues. J gave up 6 bases and V 0 bases, and 8 bases lay outside the gene matches. Germline V gene lookup returns CDR1 SGDLS and CDR2 YYNGEE. This chain's CDR3 is CASSVGLAGGSPNEQFF. DNA of the CDR3: TGTGCCAGCAGCGTAGGCCTAGCGGGAGGTTCTCCCAATGAGCAGTTCTTC.

The V and J genes are TRBV4-3 and TRBJ2-2; TRBD1 or TRBD2 may be the D gene (5 bases each). V was clipped by 4 bases and J by 11 bases, with 14 bases between them. The CDR3 runs to 13 residues. CDR1 is LGHNA, CDR2 YSLEER, per germline. This CDR3 reads CASSPLGDGELFF. CDR3 nucleotide sequence: TGCGCCAGCAGCCCACTGGGGGACGGAGAGCTGTTTTTT.

This clone has a handful of counts. This rearrangement joins TRBV9 to TRBJ2-2; perhaps TRBD1 as D (5 bases). From germline, CDR1 is SGDLS and CDR2 YYNGEE. Trimming shortened V by 2 bases and J by 1 base, and 9 bases separated the two germline ends. This CDR3 has 15 residues. DNA of the CDR3: TGTGCCAGCAGCGTGACAGTACTGAACACCGGGGAGCTGTTTTTT. Translating it yields CASSVTVLNTGELFF. Complete variable domain (other parts from reference TRBV9 and TRBJ2-2): DSGVTQTPKHLITATGQRVTLRCSPRSGDLSVYWYQQSLDQGLQFLIQYYNGEERAKGNILERFSAQQFPDLHSELNLSSLELGDSALYFCASSVTVLNTGELFFGEGSRLTVL.

The chain combines TRBV19 with TRBJ2-1, with 11 bases matching TRBD1. The length of the CDR3 is 16 residues. J lost 6 bases, V lost 4 bases, and 8 bases had no gene match. CDR1 and CDR2 (germline): LNHDA, SQIVND (reference sequence). CDR3 residues: CASSRSGTGGLNEQFF. As DNA, the CDR3 is TGTGCCAGTAGTAGGTCCGGGACAGGGGGGCTCAATGAGCAGTTCTTC.

This clone has a handful of counts. The chain uses TRBV6-6 and TRBJ1-2; D is uncertain. This CDR3 is built from 13 residues. Per the germline V gene, CDR1 is MNHNY and CDR2 is SVGAGI (reference sequence). With 6 bases removed from V and 3 bases from J, the gap between germline ends came to 11 bases. CDR3 protein: CASRLGVDYGYTF. The DNA for the CDR3 is TGTGCCAGCAGGCTCGGAGTCGACTATGGCTACACCTTC.

Of note for this clone: Distinct nucleotide sequences in the sample also encode this CDR3. The chain employs TRBV2 and TRBJ2-1; a weak D match, TRBD2 (5 bases). The V gene's germline CDR1 is SNHLY and CDR2 FYNNEI. CDR3 length: 13 residues. V was pared by 6 bases and J by 0 bases, with 6 bases between. CDR3 DNA: TGTGCCAGCAGACGGGACTCCTACAATGAGCAGTTCTTC. It codes for CASRRDSYNEQFF.

This clone was seen a handful of times. The gene calls are TRBV7-9 and TRBJ1-1; 7 bases align to TRBD1. J lost 0 bases, V lost 5 bases, and 9 bases had no gene match. The CDR3 sequence is 16 residues long. Germline V CDR1 and CDR2: SEHNR, FQNEAQ (reference sequence). The CDR3 protein is CASSKDRQGMNTEAFF. As DNA, the CDR3 is TGTGCCAGCAGCAAAGATCGACAGGGTATGAACACTGAAGCTTTCTTT.

This clone turned up a few times. This chain connects TRBV6-5 to TRBJ1-5; D may be TRBD1 (5 bases). Germline CDR1 MNHEY, CDR2 SVGAGI. The CDR3 length is 15 residues. V was trimmed by 5 bases and J by 7 bases, leaving 18 bases between them. The CDR3 is CASSPEGPTHQPQHF. CDR3 coding DNA: TGTGCCAGCAGTCCGGAGGGACCGACCCACCAGCCCCAGCATTTT.

The chain joins TRBV28 to TRBJ1-5; tentatively, D is TRBD1 (5 bases). This CDR3 spans 14 amino acids. V was trimmed by 3 bases and J by 7 bases, leaving 13 bases between them. The germline CDR1 and CDR2 sequences are MDHEN and SYDVKM. This CDR3 is CASSFAGVGQPQHF. The CDR3 DNA reads TGTGCCAGCAGTTTTGCGGGGGTGGGACAGCCCCAGCATTTT.

This sequence joins TRBV1 and TRBJ2-7; TRBD2, the table's D call, was not compared with the DNA. TRBV1 is assigned pseudogene status. This CDR3 is built from 12 residues. Here the CDR3 reads CTSSQTGYEQYF. The CDR3 region has the DNA TGCACCAGCAGCCAGACGGGTTACGAGCAGTACTTC.

In DNA, the CDR3 is TGTGCCAGCTCACCCAGATCGGGAACGGAGGCTGAGCAGTTCTTC. It codes for CASSPRSGTEAEQFF. The chain links TRBV18 to TRBJ2-1; a possible D gene is TRBD2 (5 bases). Trimming stripped 3 bases from V and 9 bases from J, with 18 bases between. Germline CDR1 reads KGHSH; CDR2 reads LQKENI. The CDR3 sequence is 15 residues long.

This clone has only a few counts. The J gene is TRBJ1-1, the V gene TRBV5-1; D is uncertain. CDR1 SGHRS and CDR2 YFSETQ come from the germline V gene. V gave up 1 base and J gave up 2 bases, with 12 bases separating them. The CDR3 has 15 residues. The CDR3 sequence is CASSLMEPINTEAFF. For the CDR3, the DNA is TGCGCCAGCAGCTTGATGGAGCCAATTAACACTGAAGCTTTCTTT.

The rearrangement uses TRBV5-1 and TRBJ2-5; D is possibly TRBD1 (6 bases). The V gene lost 4 bases and the J gene lost 2 bases, with 15 bases spanning the gap. The CDR3 sequence is 15 residues long. CDR1 is SGHRS, CDR2 YFSETQ, per germline. The CDR3 DNA is TGCGCCAGCAGCAAGACAGGACAATGGCAAGAGACCCAGTACTTC. Amino acids: CASSKTGQWQETQYF.

The genes are TRBV15 and TRBJ2-7, with TRBD2 matching 7 bases. In germline, CDR1 is LNHNV, CDR2 YYDKDF (reference sequence). The CDR3 has 16 residues. V was clipped by 0 bases and J by 4 bases; unmatched bases: 9. The CDR3 loop is CATSRDRRGNGYEQYF. In nucleotides, the CDR3 is TGTGCCACCAGCAGAGATAGGCGGGGGAACGGATACGAGCAGTACTTC.

This rearrangement joins TRBV28 to TRBJ1-5; D might be TRBD1 (6 bases). CDR1 and CDR2 from the germline V gene are MDHEN and SYDVKM. Trimming removed 11 bases at V and 5 bases at J, with 25 bases between. This CDR3 spans 16 amino acids. This CDR3 reads CAGGHRIGAGDQPQHF. In DNA, the CDR3 is TGTGCCGGGGGACACCGGATTGGGGCGGGTGATCAGCCCCAGCATTTT.

This clone showed up just a few times. Within the sample, other DNA sequences also encode this same CDR3. The chain uses TRBV7-9 and TRBJ2-1; possible D gene TRBD2, 5 bases. The V end was cut by 4 bases, the J end by 4 bases, with 14 bases between. CDR1 is SEHNR, CDR2 FQNEAQ, per germline (reference sequence). The CDR3 runs to 15 residues. The CDR3 region has the DNA TGTGCCAGCAGCTCCCTCGCGGGCGGTTACAATGAGCAGTTCTTC. Its translation: CASSSLAGGYNEQFF.